This T cell receptor beta chain was sequenced in a study of OX40 agonist ivuxolimab in advanced cancers. About the study as a whole: Ivuxolimab was a fully human IgG2 agonistic monoclonal antibody targeting the costimulatory receptor OX40 (CD134). Intravenous ivuxolimab was administered to patients every 2 weeks at six dose levels: 0.01, 0.1, 0.3, 1.5, 3 and 10 mg/kg. Prior anti-PD-1, anti-PD-L1 or anti-CTLA-4 therapy was permitted, and checkpoint inhibitors had been received by about 37% of dose-escalation patients. Partial responses occurred in three dose-escalation patients: two with cutaneous melanoma and one with hepatocellular carcinoma. Among the roughly 52 dose-escalation patients, about 20 had hepatocellular carcinoma, approximately 15 melanoma, 9 renal cell carcinoma and 9 head and neck cancer. In the dose-escalation cohort, 82.7% of patients were male, and the mean age was around 60 years with a range of about 20 to 79. The paper describes the monotherapy dose-escalation part (N ≈ 49 patients) of the phase I trial of ivuxolimab. The point of sequencing TCRbeta in the periphery was to test whether ivuxolimab changed TCR sequence diversity and drove clonal T-cell expansion.

To note about this clone: The specificity of this receptor is unknown. No qualities accompany the bases; no much larger clone lies one base away.

Patients with autoimmune disease history or receiving systemic immunosuppression were excluded from the trial. In every dose cohort, peripheral blood was drawn for TCR sequencing at baseline, cycle 4 day 1, and cycle 7 day 1. Samples came from an open-label, multicenter, first-in-human phase I dose-escalation trial of ivuxolimab. Adults with locally advanced or metastatic melanoma, renal cell carcinoma, hepatocellular carcinoma or head and neck squamous cell carcinoma were enrolled in the trial. Before TCR sequencing, CD4+ and CD8+ T cells were separately sorted from peripheral blood. CDR1 MNHEY and CDR2 SMNVEV were looked up in the germline V gene (reference sequence). The cysteine opens and the phenylalanine closes a CDR3 of 15 amino acids. Only CDR3 DNA remains: 45 bases, in frame from the first base. V has 5 bases trimmed and J has 1 base trimmed; junction bases matching no gene number 4. Genomic DNA was isolated from the sorted cells so that the TCRbeta CDR3 region could be sequenced. The immunoSEQ Assay was used for sequencing of TCRbeta CDR3 regions. What TCRdb holds here is the immuneACCESS table cut down to in-frame rearrangements. Part of the clones is not present; checked against another copy, under half of the missing clones reflect an unresolved V gene, and the others are unexplained. The sample table holds about 60,000 clones, of which 80% to 90% were seen once. The ten largest make up 2.8% of the sample.

The research as a whole found: The antigen specificity of the clonally expanded peripheral T cells was not determined. At doses of 0.1 to 3.0 mg/kg, clonal expansion of both CD4+ and CD8+ T cells in blood was seen between baseline and week 6. In partial responders in the 0.1-3.0 mg/kg groups, normalized peripheral clonal expansion was found to be among the lowest, especially among CD8+ T cells. Low levels of normalized T-cell clonal expansion were also seen in some patients who did not respond. On average, CD8+ T cells showed more expanded clones than CD4+ T cells after ivuxolimab.

Recombination connected TRBV27 to TRBJ1-1; TRBD1 agrees with 10 junctional bases. Material: CD4+ or CD8+ T cells sorted from blood, obtained in a trial of the OX40 agonist ivuxolimab. The sequence was obtained from an adult with an advanced solid tumor such as melanoma, head and neck, liver or kidney cancer. DNA sequence: TGTGCCAGCAGTGACAGGGGGCATGCGAACACTGAAGCTTTCTTT. It codes for CASSDRGHANTEAFF.